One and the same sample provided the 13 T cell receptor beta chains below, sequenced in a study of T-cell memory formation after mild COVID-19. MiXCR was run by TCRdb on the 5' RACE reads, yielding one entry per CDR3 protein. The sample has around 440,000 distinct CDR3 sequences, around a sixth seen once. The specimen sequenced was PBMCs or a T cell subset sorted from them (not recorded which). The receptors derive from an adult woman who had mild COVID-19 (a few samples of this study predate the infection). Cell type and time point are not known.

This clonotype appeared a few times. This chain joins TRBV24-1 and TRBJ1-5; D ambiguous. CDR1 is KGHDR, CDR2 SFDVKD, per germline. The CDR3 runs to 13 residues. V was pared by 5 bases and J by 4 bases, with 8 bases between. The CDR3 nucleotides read TGTGCCACCAGTGGTACTCATAATCAGCCCCAGCATTTT. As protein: CATSGTHNQPQHF.

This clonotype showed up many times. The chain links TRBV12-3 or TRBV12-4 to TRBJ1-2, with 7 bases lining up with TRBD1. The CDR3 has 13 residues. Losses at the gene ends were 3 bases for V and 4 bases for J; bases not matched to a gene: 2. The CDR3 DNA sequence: TGTGCCAGCAGTTTCCGGGACAGCTATGGCTACACCTTC. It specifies CASSFRDSYGYTF.

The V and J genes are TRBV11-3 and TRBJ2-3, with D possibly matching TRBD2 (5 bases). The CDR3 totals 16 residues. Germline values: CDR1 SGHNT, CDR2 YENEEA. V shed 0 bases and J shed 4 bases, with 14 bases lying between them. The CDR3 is CASSLETRPRADTQYF. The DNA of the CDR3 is TGTGCCAGCAGCTTAGAAACTAGGCCTCGCGCAGATACGCAGTATTTT. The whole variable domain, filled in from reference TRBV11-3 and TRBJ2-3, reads EAGVVQSPRYKIIEKKQPVAFWCNPISGHNTLYWYLQNLGQGPELLIRYENEEAVDDSQLPKDRFSAERLKGVDSTLKIQPAELGDSAVYLCASSLETRPRADTQYFGPGTRLTVL.

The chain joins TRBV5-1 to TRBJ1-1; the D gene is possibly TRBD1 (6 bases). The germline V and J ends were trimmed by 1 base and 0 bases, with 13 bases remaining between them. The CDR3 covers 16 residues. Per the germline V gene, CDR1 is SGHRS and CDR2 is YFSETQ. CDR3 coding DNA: TGCGCCAGCAGCTTGCAGGGACAACCCATGAACACTGAAGCTTTCTTT. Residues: CASSLQGQPMNTEAFF.

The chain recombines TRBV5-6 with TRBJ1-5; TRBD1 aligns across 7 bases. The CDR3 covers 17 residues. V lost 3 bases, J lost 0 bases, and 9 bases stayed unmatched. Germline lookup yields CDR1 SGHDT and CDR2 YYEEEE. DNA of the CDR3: TGTGCCAGCAGCTCAGTGACAGGGCCGTATAGCAATCAGCCCCAGCATTTT. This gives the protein CASSSVTGPYSNQPQHF.

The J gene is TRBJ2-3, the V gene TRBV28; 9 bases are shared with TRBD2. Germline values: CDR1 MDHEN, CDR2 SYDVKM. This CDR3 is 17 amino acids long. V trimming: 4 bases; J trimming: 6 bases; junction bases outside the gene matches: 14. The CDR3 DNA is TGTGCCAGCAGTTCTCCTAAGCGGGAGGACTTTATGGATACGCAGTATTTT. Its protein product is CASSSPKREDFMDTQYF.

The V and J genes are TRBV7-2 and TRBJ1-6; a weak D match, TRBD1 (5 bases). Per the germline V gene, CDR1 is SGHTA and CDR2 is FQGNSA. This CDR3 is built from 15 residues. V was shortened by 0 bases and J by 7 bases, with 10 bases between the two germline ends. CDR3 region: CASSLASRENSPLHF. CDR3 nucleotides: TGTGCCAGCAGCTTAGCCTCCAGGGAGAATTCACCCCTCCACTTT.

The CDR3 here is CASSLRRRTYEQYF. The DNA of the CDR3 is TGTGCCAGCAGTTTAAGAAGGAGGACCTACGAGCAGTACTTC. The genes are TRBV12-3 or TRBV12-4 and TRBJ2-7; TRBD2 might be the D (5 bases). V lost 2 bases to trimming and J lost 2 bases, with 10 bases between them. This CDR3 has 14 residues.

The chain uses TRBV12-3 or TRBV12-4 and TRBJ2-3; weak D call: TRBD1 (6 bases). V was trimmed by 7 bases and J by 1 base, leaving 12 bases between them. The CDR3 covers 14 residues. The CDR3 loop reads CASTGTLGTDTQYF. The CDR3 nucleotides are TGTGCCAGCACCGGGACATTAGGCACAGATACGCAGTATTTT.

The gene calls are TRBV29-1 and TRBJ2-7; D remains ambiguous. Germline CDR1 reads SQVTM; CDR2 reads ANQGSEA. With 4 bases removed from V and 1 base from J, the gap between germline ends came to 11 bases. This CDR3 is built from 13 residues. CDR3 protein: CSVGTAGSYEQYF. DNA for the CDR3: TGCAGCGTTGGAACTGCTGGATCCTACGAGCAGTACTTC.

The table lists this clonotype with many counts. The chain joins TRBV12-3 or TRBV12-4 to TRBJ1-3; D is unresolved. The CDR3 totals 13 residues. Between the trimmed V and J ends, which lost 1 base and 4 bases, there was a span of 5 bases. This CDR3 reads CASSLGRGNTIYF. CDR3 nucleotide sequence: TGTGCCAGCAGTTTAGGACGGGGAAACACCATATATTTT.

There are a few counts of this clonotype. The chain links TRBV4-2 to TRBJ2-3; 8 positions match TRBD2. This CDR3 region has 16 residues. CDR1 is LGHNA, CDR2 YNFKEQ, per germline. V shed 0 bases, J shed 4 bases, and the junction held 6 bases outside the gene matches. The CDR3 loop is CASSQDRGGGADTQYF. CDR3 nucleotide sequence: TGTGCCAGCAGCCAAGATCGGGGGGGGGGCGCAGATACGCAGTATTTT.

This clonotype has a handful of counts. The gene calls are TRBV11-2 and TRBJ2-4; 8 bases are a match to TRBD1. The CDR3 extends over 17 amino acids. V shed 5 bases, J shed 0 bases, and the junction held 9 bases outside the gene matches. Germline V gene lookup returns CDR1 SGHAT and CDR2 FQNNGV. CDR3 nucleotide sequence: TGTGCCAGCAGCCCAGATGGACAGGGACTAGCCAAAAACATTCAGTACTTC. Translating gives CASSPDGQGLAKNIQYF.